Below, 5 T cell receptor beta chains from the same sample are listed, as sequenced in a study of T cells after yellow fever vaccination. TCRdb reprocessed the 5' RACE reads with MiXCR, giving one entry per CDR3 protein. The sample shows about 630,000 distinct CDR3 sequences, roughly 12% of them seen only once. Sample: PBMCs, taken on the day of the yellow fever booster vaccination. Receptors were obtained from a man aged 30 to 45 who received the YFV17D yellow fever vaccine.

The V gene is TRBV5-4, the J gene TRBJ2-7; 7 nucleotides line up with TRBD2. V lost 3 bases, J lost 2 bases, and 14 bases stayed unmatched. Germline loops: CDR1 SGHNT, CDR2 YYREEE (reference sequence). The CDR3 contains 17 residues. In DNA, the CDR3 is TGTGCCAGCAGCTGGGGGGGGGATAGGTATCAAACCTACGAGCAGTACTTC. This encodes CASSWGGDRYQTYEQYF.

This clonotype showed up just a few times. This rearrangement joins TRBV6-6 to TRBJ2-2; D remains ambiguous. The CDR3 extends over 12 amino acids. The V gene lost 5 bases and the J gene lost 6 bases, with 7 bases spanning the gap. Germline lookup yields CDR1 MNHNY and CDR2 SVGAGI (reference sequence). CDR3 region: CASSQPAGELFF. The CDR3 bases are TGTGCCAGCAGTCAACCGGCCGGGGAGCTGTTTTTT.

The table lists this clonotype with a few counts. V and J are TRBV9 and TRBJ2-1; 7 bases fit TRBD2. V was clipped by 3 bases and J by 2 bases; unmatched bases: 8. CDR3 length: 16 amino acids. Germline loops: CDR1 SGDLS, CDR2 YYNGEE. This CDR3 is CASSDPGTKAYNEQFF. The CDR3 DNA reads TGTGCCAGCAGCGACCCCGGGACTAAAGCCTACAATGAGCAGTTCTTC.

This clonotype was detected a few times. This chain links TRBV7-8 with TRBJ2-5; D is possibly TRBD2 (5 bases). The CDR3 runs 15 residues. Trimming took 1 base from V and 4 from J, leaving 13 bases between them. Per the germline V gene, CDR1 is SGHVS and CDR2 is FQNEAQ. CDR3 sequence (DNA): TGTGCCAGCAGCTTAGAACCAACTCGGGGAGAGACCCAGTACTTC. Residues: CASSLEPTRGETQYF.

This clonotype has a handful of counts. This sequence joins TRBV29-1 and TRBJ2-1; no reliable D call. The V end lost 4 bases, the J end lost 7 bases, and 5 bases lay between the germline ends. CDR3 length: 10 residues. Germline CDR1 reads SQVTM; CDR2 reads ANQGSEA. The CDR3 reads CSVGKNEQFF. DNA for the CDR3: TGCAGCGTTGGAAAGAATGAGCAGTTCTTC.